Below are 5 T cell receptor beta chains sequenced from a single sample in a study of cytomegalovirus exposure and HLA in healthy donors. The data were produced by immunoSEQ multiplex PCR, yet TCRdb's version contains in-frame clones alone and is incomplete. In the table there are under 300,000 clones, 86% of which are singletons. The sequencing input was PBMCs. The receptors were sampled from a woman younger than 45 in good health and CMV-seropositive.

J is TRBJ2-1 and V is TRBV7-8; a weak D match, TRBD2 (5 bases). The CDR3 totals 15 residues. The ends were cut back, 5 bases at V and 1 base at J, with 12 bases in the middle. The germline V gene has CDR1 SGHVS and CDR2 FQNEAQ. The CDR3 here is CASSPPPGSYNEQFF. The CDR3 bases are TGTGCCAGCAGCCCCCCCCCGGGGTCCTACAATGAGCAGTTCTTC.

This chain connects TRBV6-1 to TRBJ2-7, with 10 bases lining up with TRBD2. Trimming took 0 bases from V and 3 from J; bases not matched to a gene: 14. Germline V CDR1 and CDR2: MNHNS, SASEGT. The CDR3 has 19 amino acids. CDR3 sequence reads: CASSEAPSWLAGVFYEQYF. The DNA of the CDR3 is TGTGCCAGCAGTGAAGCCCCAAGCTGGCTAGCGGGAGTTTTCTACGAGCAGTACTTC.

The V call is TRBV27, the J call TRBJ2-2; D is ambiguous. Trimming cost V 3 bases and J 7 bases, with 9 bases left between them. Germline V gene sequence: CDR1 MNHEY, CDR2 SMNVEV (reference sequence). This CDR3 spans 13 amino acids. The CDR3 nucleotides are TGTGCCAGCAGTTTCCCTTTTAGCGGGGAGCTGTTTTTT. Its translation: CASSFPFSGELFF.

The chain has TRBV28 and TRBJ2-7; TRBD1 matches at 8 bases. CDR3 length: 15 residues. The V and J ends lost 11 bases and 3 bases, in that order; junction bases with no gene match: 15. Germline V gene lookup returns CDR1 MDHEN and CDR2 SYDVKM. The CDR3 sequence: CACLAAGQAFYEQYF. CDR3 nucleotides: TGTGCCTGTCTCGCCGCGGGACAGGCATTCTACGAGCAGTACTTC.

V usage is TRBV28 and J usage is TRBJ1-5; maybe TRBD1 (5 bases). The V gene's germline CDR1 is MDHEN and CDR2 SYDVKM. The CDR3 extends over 15 amino acids. With 3 bases removed from V and 4 bases from J, the gap between germline ends came to 13 bases. The CDR3 coding sequence is TGTGCCAGCAGTTTGGCTTGGGGCATGAATCAGCCCCAGCATTTT. Translated: CASSLAWGMNQPQHF. Together with reference TRBV28 and TRBJ1-5, the CDR3 gives the full variable domain: DVKVTQSSRYLVKRTGEKVFLECVQDMDHENMFWYRQDPGLGLRLIYFSYDVKMKEKGDIPEGYSVSREKKERFSLILESASTNQTSMYLCASSLAWGMNQPQHFGDGTRLSIL.